The 6 T cell receptor beta chains below all came from one sample that was sequenced in a study of T-cell reconstitution after alpha-beta-depleted transplantation in children. Preparation of the TCRbeta library used unique molecular identifiers. Via MiXCR, TCRdb re-called the PCR reads, giving one row per CDR3 protein. The table includes about 980,000 distinct CDR3 sequences, less than 30% detected once. The input for sequencing was PBMCs, mostly from graft donor cells, taken 360 days after TCRalphabeta/CD19-depleted stem cell transplant. Every receptor here comes from a boy under three years old who had a stem cell transplant for SCID, so the T cells may come from the graft donor.

The gene calls are TRBV7-9 and TRBJ2-2; no firm D call. CDR1 is SEHNR, CDR2 FQNEAQ, per germline (reference sequence). V lost 4 bases to trimming and J lost 3 bases, with 9 bases between them. The CDR3 consists of 14 residues. The CDR3 DNA reads as TGTGCCAGCAGCTGGGGATGGGACACCGGGGAGCTGTTTTTT. Amino acids: CASSWGWDTGELFF.

The V gene is TRBV3-1, the J gene TRBJ1-3; D unclear. In germline, CDR1 is LGHDT, CDR2 YNNKEL (reference sequence). This CDR3 is built from 14 residues. The germline V and J ends were trimmed by 7 bases and 0 bases, with 10 bases remaining between them. Here the CDR3 DNA reads TGTGCCAGCACACGGACCCGCTCTGGAAACACCATATATTTT. Protein product: CASTRTRSGNTIYF.

This rearrangement joins TRBV7-2 to TRBJ2-3; no firm D call. CDR3 length: 14 residues. With 1 base removed from V and 6 bases from J, the gap between germline ends came to 11 bases. Germline V gene lookup returns CDR1 SGHTA and CDR2 FQGNSA. The CDR3 protein is CASSLGSTGDTQYF. Written as DNA, the CDR3 is TGTGCCAGCAGCTTAGGGTCTACTGGTGATACGCAGTATTTT.

The chain combines TRBV9 with TRBJ2-5; TRBD1 aligns across 7 bases. The CDR3 runs to 17 residues. J gave up 2 bases and V 1 base, and 11 bases lay outside the gene matches. Per the germline V gene, CDR1 is SGDLS and CDR2 is YYNGEE. CDR3 coding DNA: TGTGCCAGCAGCGTAAATCCGACAGGGAGTATGCAAGAGACCCAGTACTTC. It is translated as CASSVNPTGSMQETQYF.

This clonotype was observed a handful of times. The V gene is TRBV12-3 or TRBV12-4, the J gene TRBJ2-3; the D gene is possibly TRBD1 (6 bases). This CDR3 spans 15 amino acids. Between the trimmed V and J ends, which lost 5 bases and 1 base, there was a span of 13 bases. The CDR3 sequence: CASSVGGLGTDTQYF. The CDR3 coding sequence is TGTGCCAGCAGTGTAGGGGGTTTGGGCACAGATACGCAGTATTTT.

The J gene is TRBJ2-2, the V gene TRBV3-1, with D unresolved. V was shortened by 4 bases and J by 4 bases, with 13 bases between the two germline ends. The CDR3 length is 15 residues. Per germline, CDR1 LGHDT and CDR2 YNNKEL (reference sequence). The CDR3 region is CASSPWTLGTGELFF. The CDR3 DNA reads as TGTGCCAGCAGCCCCTGGACGTTGGGCACCGGGGAGCTGTTTTTT.